Presented here are 16 T cell receptor beta chains from one specimen sequenced in a study of T cells in Graves' hyperthyroidism and ophthalmopathy. Amplified regions were TCR beta CDR3 sequences from RNA transcripts. A first-round RT-PCR of the TCR CDR3 used the HTBI primer set. MiXCR, run by TCRdb on the multiplex PCR reads, gives a single entry per CDR3 protein. Among under 300,000 distinct CDR3 sequences listed, approximately 14% were seen once. The source material was blood. The receptor source for this set is a woman aged 50 to 60 with Graves' hyperthyroidism that later progressed to Graves' ophthalmopathy.

The chain combines TRBV7-9 with TRBJ2-1, with D maybe TRBD1 (6 bases). V was clipped by 1 base and J by 8 bases, with 15 bases between them. CDR1 and CDR2 from the germline V gene are SEHNR and FQNEAQ (reference sequence). CDR3 length: 15 amino acids. The chain's CDR3 is CASSLEGGRGYEQFF. In DNA, the CDR3 is TGTGCCAGCAGCTTAGAAGGCGGCAGGGGATATGAGCAGTTCTTC.

This rearrangement joins TRBV27 to TRBJ1-2; no clear D gene. The CDR3 spans 15 residues. Germline V gene lookup returns CDR1 MNHEY and CDR2 SMNVEV (reference sequence). V dropped 5 bases and J dropped 2 bases, with 15 bases sitting between them. Written as DNA, the CDR3 is TGTGCCAGCAGTCGGGCCGAAGCGATAAACTATGGCTACACCTTC. Translated: CASSRAEAINYGYTF.

This clonotype was seen a few times. V and J are TRBV20-1 and TRBJ2-7; tentatively, D is TRBD2 (6 bases). Per germline, CDR1 DFQATT and CDR2 SNEGSKA (reference sequence). Trimming pared 3 bases from V and 4 bases from J, leaving 13 bases between. This CDR3 contains 13 residues. The CDR3 loop reads CSARAGGDYEQYF. The DNA of the CDR3 is TGCAGTGCTAGGGCCGGCGGGGATTACGAGCAGTACTTC.

This clonotype occurred many times. V and J are TRBV10-2 and TRBJ1-2; a possible D gene is TRBD1 (5 bases). The CDR3 totals 13 residues. With 8 bases removed from V and 4 bases from J, the gap between germline ends came to 14 bases. CDR1 WSHSY and CDR2 SAAADI come from the germline V gene. This chain's CDR3 is CASQGREGYGYTF. The CDR3, as DNA: TGCGCCAGCCAGGGCAGGGAGGGCTATGGCTACACCTTC.

In its sample, this clonotype was seen once. A read error may explain this, as a much larger clone is one base away. V is TRBV5-6 and J is TRBJ2-3, with 8 bases fitting TRBD1. Per germline, CDR1 SGHDT and CDR2 YYEEEE. The ends lost 4 bases at V and 2 bases at J; junction bases unmatched: 6. This CDR3 has 15 residues. CDR3 in DNA: TGTGCCAGCAGCACCAGGACAGGGCCCACAGATACGCAGTATTTT. Amino acid sequence: CASSTRTGPTDTQYF.

At least ten counts were recorded for this clonotype. The V and J genes are TRBV6-5 and TRBJ2-7, with 10 positions matching TRBD2. J lost 3 bases, V lost 6 bases, and 2 bases had no gene match. The CDR3 has 13 residues. The germline CDR1 and CDR2 sequences are MNHEY and SVGAGI. CDR3 DNA sequence: TGTGCCAGCAGGACTAGCGGGTACTACGAGCAGTACTTC. This sequence encodes CASRTSGYYEQYF.

At least ten counts were recorded for this clonotype. This chain joins TRBV27 and TRBJ1-5; no clear D. CDR1 is MNHEY and CDR2 is SMNVEV in the germline V gene (reference sequence). CDR3 length equals 12 residues. Trimming took 5 bases from V and 6 from J, leaving 8 bases between them. The chain's CDR3 is CASSPKGQPQHF. The CDR3 DNA follows: TGTGCCAGCAGTCCGAAGGGTCAGCCCCAGCATTTT.

There are many counts of this clonotype. The chain couples TRBV20-1 to TRBJ1-3; a possible D gene is TRBD1 (5 bases). This CDR3 region has 16 residues. V lost 2 bases and J 2 bases, leaving 16 bases between the germline ends. Germline loops: CDR1 DFQATT, CDR2 SNEGSKA (reference sequence). The CDR3 here is CSARPLVGGTGNTIYF. In nucleotides, the CDR3 is TGCAGTGCTAGACCCTTGGTGGGGGGGACTGGAAACACCATATATTTT.

This clonotype was seen repeatedly, ten times or more. The rearrangement links TRBV6-1 to TRBJ2-3, with no clear D. Germline V gives CDR1 MNHNS, CDR2 SASEGT. Trimming removed 5 bases at V and 4 bases at J, with 7 bases between. This CDR3 has 12 amino acids. The CDR3 bases are TGTGCCAGCAGTAAGCCAGCAGATACGCAGTATTTT. Translating it yields CASSKPADTQYF.

This clonotype was detected many times. CDR3 amino acids: CASSEVVLVRQQFF. The DNA of the CDR3 is TGTGCCAGCAGTGAGGTAGTGTTGGTAAGGCAGCAGTTCTTC. The gene calls are TRBV6-1 and TRBJ2-1, with no clear D. The CDR3 runs 14 residues. CDR1 is MNHNS and CDR2 is SASEGT in the germline V gene. Trimming removed 3 bases from V and 11 bases from J, with 17 bases in between.

This clonotype came up many times. The chain links TRBV7-9 to TRBJ2-1, with TRBD2 matching 9 bases. In germline, CDR1 is SEHNR, CDR2 FQNEAQ (reference sequence). The CDR3 loop spans 15 amino acids. After removal of 5 bases from V and 8 bases from J, the junction contained 10 bases not matched to a gene. The chain's CDR3 is CASSPLLAGAHEQFF. The CDR3 nucleotides are TGTGCCAGCAGCCCCCTTTTAGCGGGAGCCCATGAGCAGTTCTTC.

A note on this clonotype: A much bigger clone sits one base away, suggesting this may be a read error. J is TRBJ2-7 and V is TRBV29-1; TRBD2 matches 14 bases. The CDR3 has 15 amino acids. V shed 6 bases and J 5 bases; nucleotides not matched to a gene: 9. Germline loops: CDR1 SQVTM, CDR2 ANQGSEA. The chain's CDR3 is CSVRGTSGSKHEQYF. CDR3 nucleotide sequence: TGCAGCGTCCGAGGGACTAGCGGGAGTAAGCACGAGCAGTACTTC.

J is TRBJ1-2 and V is TRBV28, with no clear D. V was pared by 5 bases and J by 2 bases, with 21 bases between. Germline assignment: CDR1 MDHEN and CDR2 SYDVKM. This CDR3 comprises 17 residues. The CDR3 region has the DNA TGTGCCAGCAGTCTACGGGGTCAAGGAAGGGCCAACTATGGCTACACCTTC. Translation gives CASSLRGQGRANYGYTF.

This clonotype was counted ten times or more. This chain connects TRBV18 to TRBJ2-7; D not resolved. This CDR3 has 13 amino acids. Germline V lookup: CDR1 KGHSH, CDR2 LQKENI. V was shortened by 6 bases and J by 7 bases, with 16 bases between the two germline ends. The CDR3 bases are TGTGCCAGCTCCCACAGTGACTCACGGGAGCAGTACTTC. The encoded protein is CASSHSDSREQYF. Full variable domain (remainder filled in from reference TRBV18 and TRBJ2-7): NAGVMQNPRHLVRRRGQEARLRCSPMKGHSHVYWYRQLPEEGLKFMVYLQKENIIDESGMPKERFSAEFPKEGPSILRIQQVVRGDSAAYFCASSHSDSREQYFGPGTRLTVT.

The table lists this clonotype with many counts. V usage is TRBV6-1 and J usage is TRBJ1-1; D might be TRBD1 (6 bases). Germline-derived CDR1 and CDR2 are MNHNS and SASEGT. V was pared by 5 bases and J by 5 bases, with 18 bases between. There are 15 residues in the CDR3. As DNA, the CDR3 is TGTGCCAGCAGTAGAAATGGGGGGCGCGGAACTGAAGCTTTCTTT. This codes for CASSRNGGRGTEAFF.

Ten or more counts support this clonotype. The rearrangement uses TRBV14 and TRBJ2-1, with D possibly called TRBD1 or TRBD2 (5 bases each). Looked up from germline, CDR1 is SGHDN and CDR2 is FVKESK. V lost 7 bases, J lost 10 bases, and 26 bases lay in between. CDR3 size: 16 residues. This CDR3 is CASNDIWGIWLGEQFF. CDR3 in DNA: TGTGCCAGCAATGACATCTGGGGGATTTGGCTAGGGGAGCAGTTCTTC. Full variable domain (remainder filled in from reference TRBV14 and TRBJ2-1): EAGVTQFPSHSVIEKGQTVTLRCDPISGHDNLYWYRRVMGKEIKFLLHFVKESKQDESGMPNNRFLAERTGGTYSTLKVQPAELEDSGVYFCASNDIWGIWLGEQFFGPGTRLTVL.